These T cell receptor beta chains were read from a single sample in a study of OX40 agonist ivuxolimab in advanced cancers. Generated by immunoSEQ multiplex PCR, the TCRdb table keeps only in-frame clones and is missing some. The data show some 75,000 clones, about 88% seen once. The specimen comprised CD4+ or CD8+ T cells sorted from blood, sampled in a trial of the OX40 agonist ivuxolimab. These receptors all stem from an adult with an advanced solid tumor such as melanoma, head and neck, liver or kidney cancer. Each CDR3 is given with its conserved first and last residue. Fields, in order: J gene, clone size, V gene, D gene, CDR3 DNA, CDR3 protein. D genes are given only for firm matches. Clone sizes are given selectively: once, few, many, or a class where the clone is expanded.

>TRBJ1-1|.|TRBV11-3|.
TGTGCCAGCAGCTTAGGCCCAGGGAGCGCTGAAGCTTTCTTT
CASSLGPGSAEAFF
>TRBJ2-5|.|TRBV18|.
TGTGCCAGCTCACGGCAGGGGGAGACCCAGTACTTC
CASSRQGETQYF
>TRBJ1-5|.|TRBV5-1|.
TGCGCCAGCAGCTTGGGTTTCGGGGACAACAGGGATCAGCCCCAGCATTTT
CASSLGFGDNRDQPQHF
>TRBJ2-7|.|TRBV19|.
TGTGCCAGTAGTATAGGGAGAGGGGAGTACGAGCAGTACTTC
CASSIGRGEYEQYF
>TRBJ2-5|.|TRBV7-2|.
TGTGCCAGCAGCTTAGGTTTCCGCGGAGAGACCCAGTACTTC
CASSLGFRGETQYF
>TRBJ2-7|.|TRBV7-6|TRBD1
TGTGCCAGCAGCTTATACGGCGGTGGACAGGGGGTGTCCTACGAGCAGTACTTC
CASSLYGGGQGVSYEQYF
>TRBJ1-4|.|TRBV19|.
TGTGCCAGTAGTCTTGACGGAGTTTTTGAAAAACTGTTTTTT
CASSLDGVFEKLFF
>TRBJ1-2|.|TRBV11-2|TRBD1
TGTGCCAGCAGCGTGGGACAGGCCTATGGCTACACCTTC
CASSVGQAYGYTF
>TRBJ2-1|.|TRBV18|.
TGTGCCAGCTCACCAGCCGGGGGCTTAGTCGATGAGCAGTTCTTC
CASSPAGGLVDEQFF
>TRBJ2-2|.|TRBV5-1|.
TGCGCCTTCAGCACTGGGGCGGGCACCGGGGAGCTGTTTTTT
CAFSTGAGTGELFF
>TRBJ1-3|.|TRBV15|.
TGTGCCACCAGCAGAGATGGGCACAGCTCTGGAAACACCATATATTTT
CATSRDGHSSGNTIYF
>TRBJ2-7|few|TRBV5-1|TRBD2
TGCGCCAGCAGCTTGGGACTAGCGGATGCCTACGAGCAGTACTTC
CASSLGLADAYEQYF
>TRBJ1-3|.|TRBV30|TRBD1
TGTGCCTGGACTAGACAGGGCTCTGGAAACACCATATATTTT
CAWTRQGSGNTIYF
>TRBJ1-3|.|TRBV4-3|.
TGCGCCAGCAGCCAACATGCTGATAGCTCTGGAAACACCATATATTTT
CASSQHADSSGNTIYF
>TRBJ1-4|few|TRBV6-1|TRBD1
TGTGCCAGCAGTGAAATGGGGACAGCGGGCATTTTACTGTTTTTT
CASSEMGTAGILLFF
>TRBJ2-7|.|TRBV6-6|.
TGTGCCAGCAGTTATTCTGACGGGAGCTCGAAGCAGTACTTC
CASSYSDGSSKQYF
>TRBJ1-1|once|TRBV21-1|.
TGTGCCAGCAGCAAGACGCGACCGGGTTTGAACACTGAAGCTTTCTTT
CASSKTRPGLNTEAFF
>TRBJ2-3|few|TRBV27|.
TGTGCCAGCAGTCACACTCCGACCGATACGCAGTATTTT
CASSHTPTDTQYF
>TRBJ2-3|.|TRBV18|TRBD2
TGTGCCAGCTCATCCAATTCGGGGGGATTCACAGATACGCAGTATTTT
CASSSNSGGFTDTQYF
>TRBJ2-5|.|TRBV7-2|.
TGTGCCAGCAGCGAGCAAGAGACCCAGTACTTC
CASSEQETQYF
>TRBJ1-1|.|TRBV15|.
TGTGCCACCAGCAGAGATCTGGGGGGGAACACTGAAGCTTTCTTT
CATSRDLGGNTEAFF
>TRBJ1-2|.|TRBV2|TRBD1
TGTGCCAGCAGCGTCACGACAGGGGATGGCTACACCTTC
CASSVTTGDGYTF
>TRBJ2-2|once|TRBV15|TRBD2
TGTGCCACCAGCAGAGAGTCCCTAGCGGGGCCCGGGGAGCTGTTTTTT
CATSRESLAGPGELFF
>TRBJ2-7|.|TRBV7-2|.
TGTGCCAGCAGCTCCCCGACTAGCTACGAGCAGTACTTC
CASSSPTSYEQYF
>TRBJ1-3|.|TRBV21-1|.
TGTGCCAGCAGCAAAGGCGAGCAGAGCTCTGGAAACACCATATATTTT
CASSKGEQSSGNTIYF
>TRBJ2-7|.|TRBV19|.
TGTGCCAGTAGTATATCGGGACACCTGAGCACCTACGAGCAGTACTTC
CASSISGHLSTYEQYF
>TRBJ2-2|once|TRBV9|.
TGTGCCAGCAGCGTAGGACTAGGGGACGCCGGGGAGCTGTTTTTT
CASSVGLGDAGELFF
>TRBJ2-2|.|TRBV7-9|.
TGTGCCAGCAGCTTAGGACGGAACACCGGGGAGCTGTTTTTT
CASSLGRNTGELFF
>TRBJ2-1|.|TRBV9|TRBD2
TGTGCCAGCAGCGTAGAGGTAACCGGGACTAGCCTTTTCTATGAGCAGTTCTTC
CASSVEVTGTSLFYEQFF
>TRBJ1-2|.|TRBV28|.
TGTGCCAGCAGTTTATTGACAGGCCCTGGCTACACCTTC
CASSLLTGPGYTF
>TRBJ2-7|.|TRBV18|.
TGTGCCAGCTCAAGTTATGGGATCCTATACGAGCAGTACTTC
CASSSYGILYEQYF
>TRBJ2-5|few|TRBV2|.
TGTGCCAGCAGTCGGGCGAGACAAGAGACCCAGTACTTC
CASSRARQETQYF
>TRBJ2-5|.|TRBV7-8|TRBD1
TGTGCCAGCAGCCGCGACAGGGGAAGAGAGACCCAGTACTTC
CASSRDRGRETQYF
>TRBJ2-1|.|TRBV5-6|TRBD1
TGTGCCAGCAGCTCCCGGGACAGCCGCTACAATGAGCAGTTCTTC
CASSSRDSRYNEQFF
>TRBJ1-2|.|TRBV28|.
TGTGCCAGCTCCACGGGGGCTAACTATGGCTACACCTTC
CASSTGANYGYTF
>TRBJ2-3|.|TRBV6-5|.
TGTGCCAGCAGTTACTCTCGGTGGTTCCAGCCAGATACGCAGTATTTT
CASSYSRWFQPDTQYF
>TRBJ2-5|once|TRBV5-1|.
TGCGCCAGCAGCTTGAAACAGCCCCCGAGGGAGACCCAGTACTTC
CASSLKQPPRETQYF
>TRBJ2-3|.|TRBV5-1|TRBD2
TGCGCCAGCACCACGGGGGGTGTGGATACGCAGTATTTT
CASTTGGVDTQYF
>TRBJ2-1|.|TRBV6-5|.
TGTGCCAGCAGTTACTCCTTGAGGGGGGGCAATGAGCAGTTCTTC
CASSYSLRGGNEQFF
>TRBJ2-1|.|TRBV11-3|.
TGTGCCAGCAGCTTCTCGGGGACGGGGCAGTTCTTC
CASSFSGTGQFF
>TRBJ2-3|.|TRBV30|TRBD2
TGTGCCTTCAAGACTAGCGGGAGGGCCACAGATACGCAGTATTTT
CAFKTSGRATDTQYF
>TRBJ2-7|.|TRBV5-1|.
TGCGCCAGCAGCTTCGGATCGGGGGAGTCCTACGAGCAGTACTTC
CASSFGSGESYEQYF
>TRBJ2-2|.|TRBV2|TRBD1
TGTGCCAGCAATTACAGGGGTAGCGGGGAGCTGTTTTTT
CASNYRGSGELFF
>TRBJ1-5|.|TRBV6-1|.
TGTGCCAGCAGTGACCTTAGCAATCAGCCCCAGCATTTT
CASSDLSNQPQHF
>TRBJ2-1|.|TRBV5-1|TRBD1
TGCGCCAGCCTCTCGGGACAGTGGGACAATGAGCAGTTCTTC
CASLSGQWDNEQFF
>TRBJ2-5|once|TRBV18|TRBD1
TGTGCCAGCTCAGCTAAAGTTGGCGACAGGGGCCAAGAGACCCAGTACTTC
CASSAKVGDRGQETQYF